This T cell receptor beta chain was identified in a study of cytomegalovirus exposure and HLA in healthy donors. PCR used 60 Vbeta primers and 13 Jbeta primers. TCRdb keeps only in-frame clones here, not all; method: immunoSEQ multiplex PCR. This table has about 150,000 clones, about 86% appearing once. Trimming at V came to 3 bases and at J to 7 bases, leaving 9 bases not matched to a gene. The V gene's germline CDR1 is GTSNPN and CDR2 SVGIG (reference sequence). The CDR3 runs to 14 residues. The source of this sequence is a woman under 30 in good health and CMV-seronegative. The chain couples TRBV30 to TRBJ1-5; 7 bases agree with TRBD1. Sequenced input: PBMCs. The CDR3 loop is CAWSIKQGTQPQHF. CDR3 bases: TGTGCCTGGAGCATAAAACAGGGGACACAGCCCCAGCATTTT.